This T cell receptor beta chain was found in a study of regulatory T cells in long-lasting Graves disease. Construction of the TCR beta libraries employed iRepertoire HTBI primers in conjunction with Arm-PCR of CDR3 regions. TCRdb redid the calling of the multiplex PCR reads with MiXCR, one entry per CDR3 protein. The sample contains 400,000 to 450,000 distinct CDR3 sequences, approximately 15% of which appear only once. The CDR3 covers 14 residues. J lost 4 bases, V lost 1 base, and 0 bases had no gene match. From germline, CDR1 is LNHDA and CDR2 SQIVND (reference sequence). Time point reported: newly diagnosed GD, antithyroid drugs for less than 3 months. PBMCs were the source of the RNA used for TCR sequencing. These sequences were also reported in another study, on T cells in Graves' hyperthyroidism and ophthalmopathy.

The sequenced sample was peripheral blood mononuclear cells (PBMCs), obtained at new diagnosis, from a patient treated with antithyroid drugs. The TCR originated in a woman aged 25 to 39 with Graves disease. This chain uses TRBV19 with TRBJ1-2; 10 nucleotides match TRBD1. The CDR3 sequence is CASSIGTGGYGYTF. The DNA for the CDR3 is TGTGCCAGTAGTATAGGGACAGGGGGCTATGGCTACACCTTC.